The present T cell receptor (beta chain) was sequenced within a study of T cells after yellow fever vaccination. V lost 1 base to trimming and J lost 6 bases, with 12 bases between them. Germline CDR1 is SGHRS and CDR2 is YFSETQ. This CDR3 has 14 amino acids. UMIs were added to TCR cDNA along with a universal primer site when it was made by 5'RACE template switching. TCRdb fed the 5' RACE reads into MiXCR, producing one record per CDR3 protein. This sample yields 250,000 or so distinct CDR3 sequences, of which over 3% are seen a single time; 15% to 20% belongs to the top ten. The sequences come from PBMCs, collected 15 days after the yellow fever booster vaccination. The J gene is TRBJ2-3, the V gene TRBV5-1; D gene ambiguous. This clonotype originated in a man younger than 30 who received the YFV17D yellow fever vaccine. The CDR3 region is CASSLIWVPDTQYF. DNA of the CDR3: TGCGCCAGCAGCTTGATCTGGGTTCCGGATACGCAGTATTTT.